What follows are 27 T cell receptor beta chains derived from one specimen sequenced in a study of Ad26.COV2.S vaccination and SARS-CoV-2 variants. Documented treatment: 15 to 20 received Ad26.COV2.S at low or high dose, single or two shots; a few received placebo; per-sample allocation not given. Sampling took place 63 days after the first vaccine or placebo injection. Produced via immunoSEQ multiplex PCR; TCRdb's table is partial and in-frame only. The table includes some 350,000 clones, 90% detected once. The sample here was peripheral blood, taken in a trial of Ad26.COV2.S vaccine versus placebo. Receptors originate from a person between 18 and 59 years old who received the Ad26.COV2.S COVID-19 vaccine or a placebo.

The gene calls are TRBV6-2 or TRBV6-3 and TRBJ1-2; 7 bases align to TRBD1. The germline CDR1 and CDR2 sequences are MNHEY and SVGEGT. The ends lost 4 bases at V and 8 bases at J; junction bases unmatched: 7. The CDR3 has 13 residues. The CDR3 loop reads CASSFRQGYGYTF. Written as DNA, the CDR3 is TGTGCCAGCAGTTTCCGACAGGGTTACGGCTACACCTTC.

This CDR3 is CASSFGGLGGYTF. The CDR3 region has the DNA TGTGCCAGCAGCTTTGGGGGGCTAGGGGGCTACACCTTC. The chain combines TRBV5-4 with TRBJ1-2, with D tentatively TRBD1 (6 bases). Trimming stripped 2 bases from V and 8 bases from J, with 13 bases between. The CDR3 spans 13 residues. Germline loops: CDR1 SGHNT, CDR2 YYREEE (reference sequence).

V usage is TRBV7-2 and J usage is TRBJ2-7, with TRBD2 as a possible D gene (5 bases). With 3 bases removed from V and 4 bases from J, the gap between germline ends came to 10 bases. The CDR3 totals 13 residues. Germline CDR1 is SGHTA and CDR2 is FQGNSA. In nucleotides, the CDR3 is TGTGCCAGCAGCTTCACTAGTGGGTACGAGCAGTACGTC. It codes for CASSFTSGYEQYV.

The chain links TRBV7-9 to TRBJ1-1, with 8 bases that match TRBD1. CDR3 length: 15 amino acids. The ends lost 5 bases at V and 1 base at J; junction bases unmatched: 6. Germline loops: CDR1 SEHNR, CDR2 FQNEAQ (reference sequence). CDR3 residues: CASSLRGLWNTEAFF. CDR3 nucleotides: TGTGCCAGCAGCCTCAGGGGGCTGTGGAACACTGAAGCTTTCTTT.

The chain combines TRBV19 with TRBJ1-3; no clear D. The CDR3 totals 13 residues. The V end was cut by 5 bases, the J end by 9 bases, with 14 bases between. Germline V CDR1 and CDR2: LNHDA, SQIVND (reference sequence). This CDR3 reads CASSPLDRSTIYF. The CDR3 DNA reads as TGTGCCAGTAGTCCACTTGATCGGAGCACCATATATTTT.

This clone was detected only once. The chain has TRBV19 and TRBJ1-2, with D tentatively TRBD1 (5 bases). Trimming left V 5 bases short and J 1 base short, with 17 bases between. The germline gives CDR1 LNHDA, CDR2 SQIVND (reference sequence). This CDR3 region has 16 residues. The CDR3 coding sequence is TGTGCCAGTAGTTCCCCGTTCCTCAGGGTTAACTATGGCTACACCTTC. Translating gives CASSSPFLRVNYGYTF.

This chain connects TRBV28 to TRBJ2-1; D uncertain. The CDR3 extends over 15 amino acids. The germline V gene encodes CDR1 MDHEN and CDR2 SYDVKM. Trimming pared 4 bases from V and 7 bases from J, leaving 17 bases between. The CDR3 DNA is TGTGCCAGCAGTTCTCCCGACTCTTTTGGAAATGAGCAGTTCTTC. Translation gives CASSSPDSFGNEQFF.

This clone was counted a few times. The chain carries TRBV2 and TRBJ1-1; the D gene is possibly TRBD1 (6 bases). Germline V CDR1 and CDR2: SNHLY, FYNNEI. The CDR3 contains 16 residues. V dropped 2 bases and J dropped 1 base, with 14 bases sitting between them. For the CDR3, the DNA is TGTGCCAGCAGTGAACCTGGTGGGGGCCAGAACACTGAAGCTTTCTTT. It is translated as CASSEPGGGQNTEAFF.

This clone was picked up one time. The CDR3 bases are TGCGCCAGCCGATCCTCCTACGAGCAGTACGTC. Its translation is CASRSSYEQYV. V and J are TRBV5-1 and TRBJ2-7, with D hard to call. CDR3 size: 11 residues. Germline CDR1 and CDR2: SGHRS and YFSETQ. V was cut by 7 bases and J by 0 bases, with 5 bases left in between.

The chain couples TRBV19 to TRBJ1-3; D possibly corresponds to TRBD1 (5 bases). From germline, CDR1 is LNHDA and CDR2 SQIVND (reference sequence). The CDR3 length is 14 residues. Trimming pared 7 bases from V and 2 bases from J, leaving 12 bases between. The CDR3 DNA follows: TGTGCCAGTAATAGGGCAGGGACTGGAAACACCATATATTTT. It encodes CASNRAGTGNTIYF.

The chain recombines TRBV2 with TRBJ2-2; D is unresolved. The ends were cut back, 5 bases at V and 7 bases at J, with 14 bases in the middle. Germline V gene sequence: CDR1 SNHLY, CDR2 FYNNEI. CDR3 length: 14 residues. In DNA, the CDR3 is TGTGCCAGCAGTACCAGGATTCATGTCGGGGAGCTGTTTTTT. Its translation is CASSTRIHVGELFF.

CDR3 sequence: CASSLIAPNTEAFF. For the CDR3, the DNA is TGTGCCAGCAGCTTAATAGCTCCGAACACTGAAGCTTTCTTT. This chain connects TRBV7-2 to TRBJ1-1; D gene uncertain. CDR1 is SGHTA, CDR2 FQGNSA, per germline. The CDR3 totals 14 residues. V lost 2 bases to trimming and J lost 1 base, with 8 bases between them.

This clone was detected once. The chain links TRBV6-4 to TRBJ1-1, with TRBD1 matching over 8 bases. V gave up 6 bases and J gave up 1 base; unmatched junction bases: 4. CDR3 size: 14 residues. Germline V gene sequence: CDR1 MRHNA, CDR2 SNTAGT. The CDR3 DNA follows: TGTGCCAGCAGAACAGGGGGGAAGAACACTGAAGCTTTCTTT. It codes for CASRTGGKNTEAFF.

The chain's CDR3 is CASSLGGGYRGYGYTF. CDR3 coding DNA: TGTGCCAGCAGCTTAGGGGGCGGGTATAGGGGCTATGGCTACACCTTC. The V gene is TRBV7-3, the J gene TRBJ1-2; a possible D gene is TRBD1 (6 bases). Germline CDR1 SGHTA, CDR2 FQGTGA. CDR3 size: 16 residues. The ends were cut back, 2 bases at V and 4 bases at J, with 17 bases in the middle.

CDR3 DNA sequence: TGTGCCAGCAGCTTAGAGGGACTAGCCTACAATGAGCAGTTCTTC. It yields the protein CASSLEGLAYNEQFF. This rearrangement joins TRBV11-3 to TRBJ2-1, with 8 bases aligning to TRBD2. Looked up from germline, CDR1 is SGHNT and CDR2 is YENEEA. This CDR3 is 15 amino acids long. V shed 0 bases, J shed 2 bases, and the junction held 0 bases outside the gene matches.

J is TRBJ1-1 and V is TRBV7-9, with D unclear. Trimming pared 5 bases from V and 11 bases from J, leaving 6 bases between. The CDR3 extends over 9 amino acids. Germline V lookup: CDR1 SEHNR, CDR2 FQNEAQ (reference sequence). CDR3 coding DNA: TGTGCCAGCAGCACCGAGGCTTTCTTT. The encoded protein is CASSTEAFF.

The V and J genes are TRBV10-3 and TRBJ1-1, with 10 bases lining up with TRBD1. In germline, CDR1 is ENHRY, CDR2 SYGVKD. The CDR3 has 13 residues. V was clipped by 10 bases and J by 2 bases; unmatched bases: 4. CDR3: CATGDRGNTEAFF. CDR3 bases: TGTGCCACGGGGGACAGGGGTAACACTGAAGCTTTCTTT.

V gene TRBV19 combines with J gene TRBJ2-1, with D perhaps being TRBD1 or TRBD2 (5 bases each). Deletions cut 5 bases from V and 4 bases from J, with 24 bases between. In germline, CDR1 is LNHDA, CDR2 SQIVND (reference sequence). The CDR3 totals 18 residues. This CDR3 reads CASSATGTSLLGYNEQFF. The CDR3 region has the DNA TGTGCCAGTAGTGCCACCGGGACGAGCCTTTTAGGGTACAATGAGCAGTTCTTC.

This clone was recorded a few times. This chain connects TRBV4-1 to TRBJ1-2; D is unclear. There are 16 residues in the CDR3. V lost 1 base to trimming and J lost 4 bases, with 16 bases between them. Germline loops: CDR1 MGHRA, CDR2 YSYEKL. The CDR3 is CASSQVVKGPLYGYTF. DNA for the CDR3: TGCGCCAGCAGCCAAGTCGTCAAGGGTCCCCTCTATGGCTACACCTTC.

The CDR3 DNA is TGCGCCAGCAGCCAATTTGGGGGGTACAATGAGCAGTTCTTC. Translated: CASSQFGGYNEQFF. V and J are TRBV4-1 and TRBJ2-1, with a tentative D call TRBD2 (6 bases). Germline V gives CDR1 MGHRA, CDR2 YSYEKL. The CDR3 loop spans 14 amino acids. Trimming shortened V by 2 bases and J by 4 bases, and 9 bases separated the two germline ends.

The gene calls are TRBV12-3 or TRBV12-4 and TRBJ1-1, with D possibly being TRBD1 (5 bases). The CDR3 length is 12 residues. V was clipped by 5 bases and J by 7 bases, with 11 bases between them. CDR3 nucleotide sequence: TGTGCCAGCAGTCTCGACAGTTTTGAAGCTTTCTTT. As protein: CASSLDSFEAFF.

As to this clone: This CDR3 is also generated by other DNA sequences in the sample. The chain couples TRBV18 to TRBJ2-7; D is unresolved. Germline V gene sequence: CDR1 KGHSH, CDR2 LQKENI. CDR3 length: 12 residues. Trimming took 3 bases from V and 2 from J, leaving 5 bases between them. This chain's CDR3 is CASSPGTYEQYV. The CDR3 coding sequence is TGTGCCAGCTCACCGGGCACCTACGAGCAGTACGTC.

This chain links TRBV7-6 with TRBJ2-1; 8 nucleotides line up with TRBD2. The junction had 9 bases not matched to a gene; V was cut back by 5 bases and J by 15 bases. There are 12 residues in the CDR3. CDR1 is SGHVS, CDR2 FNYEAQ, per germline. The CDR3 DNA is TGTGCCAGCAGCGGCAGAGCGGGAGTGGCGTTCTTC. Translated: CASSGRAGVAFF.

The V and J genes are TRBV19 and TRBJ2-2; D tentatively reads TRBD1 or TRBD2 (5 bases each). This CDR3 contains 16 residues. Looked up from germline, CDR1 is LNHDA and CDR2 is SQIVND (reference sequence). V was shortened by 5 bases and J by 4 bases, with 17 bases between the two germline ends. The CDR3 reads CASSPVAGTTTGELFF. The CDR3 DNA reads TGTGCCAGTAGTCCAGTGGCCGGGACCACCACCGGGGAGCTGTTTTTT.

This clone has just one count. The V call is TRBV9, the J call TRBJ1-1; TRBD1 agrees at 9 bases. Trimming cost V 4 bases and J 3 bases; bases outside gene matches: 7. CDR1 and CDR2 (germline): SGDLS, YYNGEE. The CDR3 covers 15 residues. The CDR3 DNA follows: TGTGCCAGCAGCTCCCGGGACAGGGAGGACACTGAAGCTTTCTTT. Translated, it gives CASSSRDREDTEAFF.

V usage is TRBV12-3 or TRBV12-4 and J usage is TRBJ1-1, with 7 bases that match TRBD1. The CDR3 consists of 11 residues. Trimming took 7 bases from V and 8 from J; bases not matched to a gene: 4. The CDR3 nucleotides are TGTGCCAGCACCCAGACAGGGGAAGCTTTCTTT. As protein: CASTQTGEAFF.

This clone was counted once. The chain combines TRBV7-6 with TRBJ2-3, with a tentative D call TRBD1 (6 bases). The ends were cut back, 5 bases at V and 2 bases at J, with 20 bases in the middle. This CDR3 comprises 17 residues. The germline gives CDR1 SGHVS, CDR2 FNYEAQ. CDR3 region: CASSTGDQGSFTDTQYF. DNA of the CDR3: TGTGCCAGCAGCACGGGCGATCAGGGGTCCTTCACAGATACGCAGTATTTT.